The clone carrying this T cell receptor beta chain was picked up a small number of times. PCR was performed using 60 Vbeta and 13 Jbeta primers. Generated by immunoSEQ multiplex PCR, the TCRdb table keeps only in-frame clones and is missing some. The sample holds around 150,000 clones, around 75% seen once. Germline lookup yields CDR1 SGHTA and CDR2 FQGNSA. This CDR3 contains 14 residues. Trimming cost V 4 bases and J 6 bases, with 16 bases left between them. This sample is drawn from a study of cytomegalovirus exposure and HLA in healthy donors. The chain recombines TRBV7-2 with TRBJ2-7; the D gene is possibly TRBD1 (5 bases). The sequence derives from a woman in her 40s in good health and CMV-seronegative. Source material: PBMCs. CDR3 loop: CASSSTPDQGEQYF. Here the CDR3 DNA reads TGTGCCAGCAGCTCTACCCCCGACCAGGGCGAGCAGTACTTC.